A single sample is the source of the 21 T cell receptor beta chains below, sequenced in a study of regulatory T cells in long-lasting Graves disease. In building TCR beta libraries, iRepertoire HTBI primers were used together with Arm-PCR of CDR3 regions. TCRdb redid the calling of the multiplex PCR reads with MiXCR, one entry per CDR3 protein. The sample carries about 560,000 distinct CDR3 sequences, 15% to 20% recorded once. Time point described: newly diagnosed GD, antithyroid drugs for less than 3 months. RNA from PBMCs was the source of the TCR library. The same sample was also used in a study of T cells in Graves' hyperthyroidism and ophthalmopathy.

The starting material was peripheral blood mononuclear cells (PBMCs), obtained at new diagnosis, from a patient treated with antithyroid drugs. The origin of the receptors is a man in his late teens or twenties with Graves disease.

A few counts support this clonotype. A clone one base away is much larger, so this may be a read error. V is TRBV28 and J is TRBJ1-5; D possibly corresponds to TRBD1 (6 bases). The germline CDR1 and CDR2 sequences are MDHEN and SYDVKM. The CDR3 consists of 14 residues. The CDR3, as DNA: TGTGCCAACAGTCCGTCCACAGGGCTGGAGCCCCAGCATTTT. It translates to CANSPSTGLEPQHF. The entire variable domain, with the rest obtained from reference TRBV28 and TRBJ1-5, is as follows: DVKVTQSSRYLVKRTGEKVFLECVQDMDHENMFWYRQDPGLGLRLIYFSYDVKMKEKGDIPEGYSVSREKKERFSLILESASTNQTSMYLCANSPSTGLEPQHFGDGTRLSIL.

The rearrangement links TRBV5-8 to TRBJ2-2; 9 nucleotides agree with TRBD1. The CDR3 is 17 amino acids. V was pared by 6 bases and J by 1 base, with 10 bases of the junction left unmatched. Germline V CDR1 and CDR2: SGHTS, YDEGEE. CDR3 residues: CASTYHPGQGNTGELFF. The CDR3 bases are TGTGCCAGCACCTACCACCCGGGACAGGGGAACACCGGGGAGCTGTTTTTT.

Worth noting for this clonotype: A read error may be the cause here, since a much bigger clone is one base away. The chain uses TRBV3-1 and TRBJ2-7; the D gene could be TRBD1 or TRBD2 (5 bases each). The CDR3 is 12 residues long. CDR1 is LGHDT, CDR2 YNNKEL, per germline (reference sequence). CDR3: CACSEGRTEQYF. The CDR3, as DNA: TGTGCCTGCAGTGAGGGACGAACCGAGCAGTACTTC.

This clonotype has just a few counts. The chain carries TRBV5-1 and TRBJ2-5, with 7 bases fitting TRBD2. The CDR3 is 14 residues long. V gave up 0 bases and J gave up 5 bases; unmatched junction bases: 4. In germline, CDR1 is SGHRS, CDR2 YFSETQ. CDR3 loop: CASSLELARETQYF. CDR3 DNA sequence: TGCGCCAGCAGCTTGGAACTAGCGAGGGAGACCCAGTACTTC.

In this sample, this clonotype turned up many times. V gene TRBV28 combines with J gene TRBJ2-1; 10 bases fit TRBD2. With V trimmed by 3 bases and J by 4 bases, 18 bases remained unmatched. Germline assignment: CDR1 MDHEN and CDR2 SYDVKM. This CDR3 has 20 residues. DNA for the CDR3: TGTGCCAGCAGTTTCCTCGGACTCGGACTAGCGGTCTCACCTTACAATGAGCAGTTCTTC. This gives the protein CASSFLGLGLAVSPYNEQFF.

The chain carries TRBV6-1 and TRBJ1-5; D gene uncertain. V was cut by 6 bases and J by 0 bases, with 9 bases left in between. The CDR3 consists of 14 residues. Germline CDR1 reads MNHNS; CDR2 reads SASEGT. The CDR3 DNA sequence: TGTGCCAGCAGGGACTTACTTAGCAATCAGCCCCAGCATTTT. This encodes CASRDLLSNQPQHF.

The chain recombines TRBV18 with TRBJ1-2; 9 bases map to TRBD1. Germline assignment: CDR1 KGHSH and CDR2 LQKENI. Trimming took 1 base from V and 4 from J; bases not matched to a gene: 4. This CDR3 comprises 15 residues. CDR3 sequence reads: CASSPRDRAGYGYTF. CDR3 coding DNA: TGTGCCAGCTCACCACGGGACAGGGCTGGCTATGGCTACACCTTC.

The chain uses TRBV7-9 and TRBJ1-6; no clear D gene. CDR1 and CDR2 from the germline V gene are SEHNR and FQNEAQ (reference sequence). The CDR3 covers 15 residues. V dropped 2 bases and J dropped 5 bases, with 10 bases sitting between them. The CDR3 DNA is TGTGCCAGCAGCTTACATCAGCCGGATAATTCACCCCTCCACTTT. It codes for CASSLHQPDNSPLHF.

This clonotype turned up a few times. The chain links TRBV4-1 to TRBJ2-5, with TRBD2 matching over 8 bases. Germline V gene sequence: CDR1 MGHRA, CDR2 YSYEKL. V dropped 2 bases and J dropped 2; count of bases not matched to a gene: 7. This CDR3 is built from 16 residues. The CDR3 region has the DNA TGCGCCAGCAGCCAATATATCGGACTAGCTCAAGAGACCCAGTACTTC. It is translated as CASSQYIGLAQETQYF.

There are many counts of this clonotype. V usage is TRBV6-1 and J usage is TRBJ1-6, with D possibly TRBD1 on 6 matching bases. V was pared by 5 bases and J by 7 bases, with 12 bases between. CDR1 is MNHNS and CDR2 is SASEGT in the germline V gene. The CDR3 consists of 14 residues. CDR3 DNA: TGTGCCAGCAGTCGGACAGCCGAGAATTCACCCCTCCACTTT. This encodes CASSRTAENSPLHF.

As concerns this clonotype: A read error is possible here, since a much larger clone lies one base away. V gene TRBV29-1 combines with J gene TRBJ2-3, with 12 bases aligning to TRBD2. From germline, CDR1 is SQVTM and CDR2 ANQGSEA. CDR3 size: 16 residues. Losses at the gene ends were 7 bases for V and 3 bases for J; bases not matched to a gene: 11. Written as DNA, the CDR3 is TGCAGCGCCAGGTGGGGCACTAGCGGGAGGACAGATACGCAGTATTTT. Translating gives CSARWGTSGRTDTQYF.

This clonotype was seen ten or more times. This chain uses TRBV6-2 or TRBV6-3 with TRBJ1-5, with D possibly TRBD1 on 6 matching bases. This CDR3 comprises 16 residues. CDR1 and CDR2 from the germline V gene are MNHEY and SVGEGT. V lost 2 bases and J lost 2, with 13 bases in between. The CDR3 reads CASSYRDIPGNQPQHF. CDR3 bases: TGTGCCAGCAGTTACAGGGACATCCCGGGCAATCAGCCCCAGCATTTT.

Note on this clonotype: A much larger clone is a single base away; this may be a read error. CDR3 residues: CATSATRGSGSNERFF. DNA for the CDR3: TGTGCCACCAGCGCCACGAGGGGCAGCGGGAGCAATGAGCGGTTCTTC. This chain links TRBV15 with TRBJ2-1, with 8 positions matching TRBD2. The germline V gene encodes CDR1 LNHNV and CDR2 YYDKDF (reference sequence). The CDR3 spans 16 residues.

This clonotype was seen a handful of times. This chain joins TRBV28 and TRBJ1-4; D is ambiguous. Trimming removed 5 bases at V and 0 bases at J, with 10 bases between. The CDR3 runs to 15 residues. Germline CDR1 is MDHEN and CDR2 is SYDVKM. CDR3 region: CASSQVGTTNEKLFF. CDR3 DNA: TGTGCCAGCAGTCAAGTGGGTACAACTAATGAAAAACTGTTTTTT. Variable domain in full (rest from reference TRBV28 and TRBJ1-4): DVKVTQSSRYLVKRTGEKVFLECVQDMDHENMFWYRQDPGLGLRLIYFSYDVKMKEKGDIPEGYSVSREKKERFSLILESASTNQTSMYLCASSQVGTTNEKLFFGSGTQLSVL.

The chain uses TRBV30 and TRBJ1-1; D is uncertain. The germline CDR1 and CDR2 sequences are GTSNPN and SVGIG (reference sequence). V was pared by 3 bases and J by 3 bases, with 17 bases between. The CDR3 runs to 15 residues. This CDR3 reads CAWSRSTGWDTEAFF. CDR3 DNA: TGTGCCTGGAGCCGGTCGACTGGGTGGGACACTGAAGCTTTCTTT.

This clonotype was counted a few times. The chain couples TRBV28 to TRBJ2-1; no reliable D call. V lost 2 bases, J lost 10 bases, and 6 bases lay in between. Germline V gene data show CDR1 as MDHEN and CDR2 as SYDVKM. This CDR3 spans 11 amino acids. The CDR3 reads CASSLEEEQFF. DNA for the CDR3: TGTGCCAGCAGTTTAGAGGAAGAGCAGTTCTTC.

Details on this clonotype: One end of the junction varies from germline; a read error may be responsible. J is TRBJ2-5 and V is TRBV6-1; the D call may be TRBD1 or TRBD2 (5 bases each). Germline loops: CDR1 MNHNS, CDR2 SASEGT. The CDR3 is 13 amino acids. The DNA of the CDR3 is TGTGCCAGCTTATTCTCGGGCAGGGAGACCCGGTACTTC. It specifies CASLFSGRETRYF.

This clonotype came up a few times. The V gene is TRBV20-1, the J gene TRBJ2-1; D remains ambiguous. This CDR3 comprises 14 residues. CDR1 is DFQATT, CDR2 SNEGSKA, per germline (reference sequence). V lost 0 bases to trimming and J lost 8 bases, with 14 bases between them. The DNA for the CDR3 is TGCAGTGCTAGAGATTACGGTCTTGTAGATGAGCAGTTCTTC. Its protein is CSARDYGLVDEQFF.

The V and J genes are TRBV7-3 and TRBJ2-2; D is perhaps TRBD1 (6 bases). CDR1 is SGHTA and CDR2 is FQGTGA in the germline V gene. The CDR3 is made up of 16 amino acids. V was cut by 6 bases and J by 1 base, with 15 bases left in between. The CDR3 bases are TGTGCCAGCAGAGCCGCCGAGACAGGGAACACCGGGGAGCTGTTTTTT. It translates to CASRAAETGNTGELFF.

The table lists this clonotype with a few counts. This chain connects TRBV2 to TRBJ2-7; maybe TRBD1 (6 bases). Between the trimmed V and J ends, which lost 2 bases and 1 base, there was a span of 9 bases. The germline V gene has CDR1 SNHLY and CDR2 FYNNEI. This CDR3 has 14 amino acids. The CDR3 here is CASSEQGISYEQYF. The CDR3 coding sequence is TGTGCCAGCAGTGAACAGGGGATTTCCTACGAGCAGTACTTC.

This clonotype occurred many times. The chain carries TRBV12-3 or TRBV12-4 and TRBJ2-7; D gene unclear. The CDR3 has 13 residues. Trimming stripped 5 bases from V and 0 bases from J, with 8 bases between. The CDR3 region has the DNA TGTGCCAGCAGTAAGGACGCCTCCTACGAGCAGTACTTC. Its protein is CASSKDASYEQYF.